Listed below are T cell receptor beta chains from one sample, sequenced in a study of OX40 agonist ivuxolimab in advanced cancers. TCRdb's table, derived via immunoSEQ multiplex PCR, lists solely in-frame clones and lacks some. The table has some 45,000 clones, 70% to 90% seen once. The sequencing here drew on CD4+ or CD8+ T cells sorted from blood, taken in a trial of the OX40 agonist ivuxolimab. The receptors were sampled from an adult with an advanced solid tumor such as melanoma, head and neck, liver or kidney cancer. Both conserved end residues are part of each CDR3. A D gene is named only where the DNA matches it firmly. Expanded clones get a size class; other rows say once, few or many, or leave the size out.

abundance	v_gene	j_gene	len	d_gene	CDR3nt	CDR3aa
.	TRBV11-2	TRBJ2-3	18	TRBD1	TGTGCCAGCAGCTTAGATAGGGACAGCCTTGGGGGCACAGATACGCAGTATTTT	CASSLDRDSLGGTDTQYF
.	TRBV13	TRBJ2-2	15	TRBD1	TGTGCCAGCAGCTTAAGGACAGGGCGGGCCGGGGAGCTGTTTTTT	CASSLRTGRAGELFF
.	TRBV27	TRBJ2-7	15	TRBD2	TGTGCCAGCAGTTTCCTTAGCGGGTCTAGCTACGAGCAGTACTTC	CASSFLSGSSYEQYF
.	TRBV7-9	TRBJ1-5	13	.	TGTGCCAGCAGCTTAGGTGGGGATCAGCCCCAGCATTTT	CASSLGGDQPQHF
.	TRBV7-6	TRBJ2-7	16	TRBD2	TGTGCCAGCAGCTTAGTAGTAATAGCGGGAGTTCACGAGCAGTACTTC	CASSLVVIAGVHEQYF
.	TRBV2	TRBJ2-1	16	TRBD2	TGTGCCAGCAGACCCGTGGGCGGGAGCTCCTACAATGAGCAGTTCTTC	CASRPVGGSSYNEQFF
.	TRBV12-5	TRBJ2-1	16	.	TGTGCTAGTGGAGAAGGTCCGCAGGGGCGGTACGATGAGCAGTTCTTC	CASGEGPQGRYDEQFF
.	TRBV6-1	TRBJ2-2	13	.	TGTGCCAGCAGTGACCTTCGAGGAGGGGAGCTGTTTTTT	CASSDLRGGELFF
.	TRBV5-6	TRBJ2-7	15	.	TGTGCCAGCAGCTTGGGGGACACGAGCTCCTACGAGCAGTACTTC	CASSLGDTSSYEQYF
.	TRBV27	TRBJ1-5	14	TRBD1	TGTGCCAGCAGTTTGACAGGGGGTATTCAGCCCCAGCATTTT	CASSLTGGIQPQHF
.	TRBV7-3	TRBJ2-1	15	TRBD2	TGTGCCAGCAGCTCCGAAGCGGGGGGGAACAATGAGCAGTTCTTC	CASSSEAGGNNEQFF
.	TRBV9	TRBJ2-3	14	.	TGTGCCAGCAGGAGGGGAAAGGGCACAGATACGCAGTATTTT	CASRRGKGTDTQYF
once	TRBV2	TRBJ1-6	13	TRBD1	TGTGCCAGCGGGAGGACAGGGAATTCACCCCTCCACTTT	CASGRTGNSPLHF
.	TRBV11-3	TRBJ2-1	16	TRBD1	TGTGCCAGCAGCCCGTCTTCCGGGACAGGGGGGAATGAGCAGTTCTTC	CASSPSSGTGGNEQFF
.	TRBV5-1	TRBJ1-1	16	.	TGCGCCAGCAGCTTATTAGAATCGCGGGGGTTCGCTGAAGCTTTCTTT	CASSLLESRGFAEAFF
.	TRBV27	TRBJ1-6	16	TRBD1	TGTGCCAGCAGTTTATCGGACAGGGCTTATAATTCACCCCTCCACTTT	CASSLSDRAYNSPLHF
.	TRBV27	TRBJ1-1	14	.	TGTGCCAGCAGTTTGGGCGGGAAGAACACTGAAGCTTTCTTT	CASSLGGKNTEAFF
few	TRBV7-9	TRBJ2-7	14	.	TGTGCCAGCAGCGGAAGTAGACAGGTCTACGAGCAGTACTTC	CASSGSRQVYEQYF
.	TRBV11-2	TRBJ1-4	14	TRBD1	TGTGCCAGCAGCTTGACAGGGGGCGGTGAAAAACTGTTTTTT	CASSLTGGGEKLFF
.	TRBV5-6	TRBJ1-5	14	.	TGTGCCAGCAGTGAGGGGGATAGCAATCAGCCCCAGCATTTT	CASSEGDSNQPQHF
.	TRBV27	TRBJ2-7	12	TRBD1	TGTGCCAGCAGGTCACAGGGGTACGAGCAGTACTTC	CASRSQGYEQYF
.	TRBV13	TRBJ2-1	13	.	TGTGCCAGCAGCTTAGCCCAGCGGAATGAGCAGTTCTTC	CASSLAQRNEQFF
.	TRBV9	TRBJ2-7	14	.	TGTGCCAGCAGCTCACAAGAGGGGTCCTACGAGCAGTACTTC	CASSSQEGSYEQYF
once	TRBV19	TRBJ1-5	17	TRBD1	TGTGCCAGTAGCTACGTCCCGGGACAGGGAAGAAATCAGCCCCAGCATTTT	CASSYVPGQGRNQPQHF
.	TRBV6-1	TRBJ2-7	16	TRBD1	TGTGCCAGCAGTGAAGCCCCGGGACAGGGGGCCTACGAGCAGTACTTC	CASSEAPGQGAYEQYF
.	TRBV7-9	TRBJ2-7	13	TRBD1	TGTGCCAGCAGCTCCGGACAGGATTACGAGCAGTACTTC	CASSSGQDYEQYF
.	TRBV5-6	TRBJ2-6	17	.	TGTGCCAGCAGCCCGCCGGTGGCCTTCTCTGGGGCCAACGTCCTGACTTTC	CASSPPVAFSGANVLTF
.	TRBV9	TRBJ1-1	18	.	TGTGCCAGCAGCGTAGCTACCGGAGACAGCCACATGAACACTGAAGCTTTCTTT	CASSVATGDSHMNTEAFF
.	TRBV10-3	TRBJ1-6	13	.	TGTGCCATCAGTGAGAAGAACGGTTCACCCCTCCACTTT	CAISEKNGSPLHF
.	TRBV11-2	TRBJ2-7	15	.	TGTGCCAGCAGCCCCGAAGCTGGACTGGCCTACGAGCAGTACTTC	CASSPEAGLAYEQYF
.	TRBV2	TRBJ1-1	11	.	TGTGCCAGCAGTGGAGGGGGTGAAGCTTTCTTT	CASSGGGEAFF
once	TRBV30	TRBJ2-3	13	TRBD2	TGTGCCTGGGAGGTGCTAGCGGGAGATACGCAGTATTTT	CAWEVLAGDTQYF
.	TRBV4-1	TRBJ2-7	14	.	TGCGCCAGCAGCCGAGGAAGCGGGTCCTACGAGCAGTACTTC	CASSRGSGSYEQYF
.	TRBV29-1	TRBJ2-1	15	TRBD2	TGCAGCGTTGTTTTTAGCGGGGGGCCGGGGAATGAGCAGTTCTTC	CSVVFSGGPGNEQFF
.	TRBV2	TRBJ1-2	15	.	TGTGCCAGCAGCCGAAGGGAATCTGGGGTTCATGGCTACACCTTC	CASSRRESGVHGYTF
.	TRBV5-1	TRBJ1-2	13	.	TGCGCCAGCAGCTTGGGGGTGACAGATGGCTACACCTTC	CASSLGVTDGYTF
.	TRBV2	TRBJ1-2	9	.	TGTGCCGCAGCAACCGGGGACACCTTC	CAAATGDTF
once	TRBV28	TRBJ1-2	16	TRBD1	TGTGCCAGCAGGACCAAGGTTTTGACAGGGTGGTATGGCTACACCTTC	CASRTKVLTGWYGYTF
.	TRBV7-9	TRBJ2-2	16	.	TGTGCCAGCAGCTTGGGAGCAGCGCTTTCCACCGGGGAGCTGTTTTTT	CASSLGAALSTGELFF
.	TRBV6-1	TRBJ1-2	14	.	TGTGCCAGCACCCTCCGAGGGGCGAACTATGGCTACACCTTC	CASTLRGANYGYTF
.	TRBV5-5	TRBJ2-7	13	.	TGTGCCAGCAGCTTCTTGGAGCCCTACGAGCAGTACTTC	CASSFLEPYEQYF
.	TRBV19	TRBJ2-5	13	.	TGTGCCAGTAGTATAGTCGGGTGGGAGACCCAGTACTTC	CASSIVGWETQYF
.	TRBV18	TRBJ2-2	16	.	TGTGCCAGCTCACCTATGGGGGGCGCGAACACCGGGGAGCTGTTTTTT	CASSPMGGANTGELFF
.	TRBV7-2	TRBJ1-1	16	TRBD1	TGTGCCAGCAGCTCACGAACAGGGGGCACGGACACTGAAGCTTTCTTT	CASSSRTGGTDTEAFF
.	TRBV30	TRBJ2-7	13	.	TGTGCCTGGAATCGGGGGCTATTGGACGAGCAGTACTTC	CAWNRGLLDEQYF
.	TRBV5-1	TRBJ2-1	14	.	TGCGCCAGCAGCCCGACATGGGGACGTAATGAGCAGTTCTTC	CASSPTWGRNEQFF
.	TRBV2	TRBJ1-2	11	TRBD1	TGTGCCAGCCGGGACAGGCATGGCTACACCTTC	CASRDRHGYTF
.	TRBV4-1	TRBJ2-5	13	.	TGCGCCAGCAGCCAAGATGGAGGGGAGACCCAGTACTTC	CASSQDGGETQYF
.	TRBV4-1	TRBJ2-2	11	.	TGCGCCAGCAGCGGTGCCGGGGAGCTGTTTTTT	CASSGAGELFF
once	TRBV11-1	TRBJ2-7	13	.	TGTGCCAGCAGCTATACTAGTTCCCCCGAGCAGTACTTC	CASSYTSSPEQYF
.	TRBV10-3	TRBJ2-2	13	.	TGTGCCATCAGTGAGCTGAACACCGGGGAGCTGTTTTTT	CAISELNTGELFF
.	TRBV27	TRBJ2-7	11	.	TGTGCCAGCACTGGGGGGTTCGAGCAGTACTTC	CASTGGFEQYF
.	TRBV7-9	TRBJ2-7	12	.	TGTGCCAGCAGCATTATAGCCTACGAGCAGTACTTC	CASSIIAYEQYF
.	TRBV2	TRBJ1-1	11	.	TGTGCCAGCAAAGGGGGGAGTGAAGCTTTCTTT	CASKGGSEAFF
.	TRBV19	TRBJ2-2	13	TRBD1	TGTGCCAGTAGTGGGACAGCCACCGGGGAGCTGTTTTTT	CASSGTATGELFF
.	TRBV5-1	TRBJ1-3	15	.	TGCGCCAGCAGCTTGGCCTCACCCTCTGGAAACACCATATATTTT	CASSLASPSGNTIYF
.	TRBV11-2	TRBJ2-1	13	.	TGTGCCAGCAGCAGCCGGGGAAACAATGAGCAGTTCTTC	CASSSRGNNEQFF
.	TRBV2	TRBJ2-1	15	TRBD2	TGTGCCAGCAGTCGACTAGCGGGGTACCTCAATGAGCAGTTCTTC	CASSRLAGYLNEQFF
.	TRBV7-9	TRBJ1-5	12	.	TGTGCCAGCGGATCCTACAATCAGCCCCAGCATTTT	CASGSYNQPQHF
.	TRBV7-9	TRBJ2-7	13	.	TGTGCCAGCAGCGCGACAGTTTCCTACGAGCAGTACTTC	CASSATVSYEQYF